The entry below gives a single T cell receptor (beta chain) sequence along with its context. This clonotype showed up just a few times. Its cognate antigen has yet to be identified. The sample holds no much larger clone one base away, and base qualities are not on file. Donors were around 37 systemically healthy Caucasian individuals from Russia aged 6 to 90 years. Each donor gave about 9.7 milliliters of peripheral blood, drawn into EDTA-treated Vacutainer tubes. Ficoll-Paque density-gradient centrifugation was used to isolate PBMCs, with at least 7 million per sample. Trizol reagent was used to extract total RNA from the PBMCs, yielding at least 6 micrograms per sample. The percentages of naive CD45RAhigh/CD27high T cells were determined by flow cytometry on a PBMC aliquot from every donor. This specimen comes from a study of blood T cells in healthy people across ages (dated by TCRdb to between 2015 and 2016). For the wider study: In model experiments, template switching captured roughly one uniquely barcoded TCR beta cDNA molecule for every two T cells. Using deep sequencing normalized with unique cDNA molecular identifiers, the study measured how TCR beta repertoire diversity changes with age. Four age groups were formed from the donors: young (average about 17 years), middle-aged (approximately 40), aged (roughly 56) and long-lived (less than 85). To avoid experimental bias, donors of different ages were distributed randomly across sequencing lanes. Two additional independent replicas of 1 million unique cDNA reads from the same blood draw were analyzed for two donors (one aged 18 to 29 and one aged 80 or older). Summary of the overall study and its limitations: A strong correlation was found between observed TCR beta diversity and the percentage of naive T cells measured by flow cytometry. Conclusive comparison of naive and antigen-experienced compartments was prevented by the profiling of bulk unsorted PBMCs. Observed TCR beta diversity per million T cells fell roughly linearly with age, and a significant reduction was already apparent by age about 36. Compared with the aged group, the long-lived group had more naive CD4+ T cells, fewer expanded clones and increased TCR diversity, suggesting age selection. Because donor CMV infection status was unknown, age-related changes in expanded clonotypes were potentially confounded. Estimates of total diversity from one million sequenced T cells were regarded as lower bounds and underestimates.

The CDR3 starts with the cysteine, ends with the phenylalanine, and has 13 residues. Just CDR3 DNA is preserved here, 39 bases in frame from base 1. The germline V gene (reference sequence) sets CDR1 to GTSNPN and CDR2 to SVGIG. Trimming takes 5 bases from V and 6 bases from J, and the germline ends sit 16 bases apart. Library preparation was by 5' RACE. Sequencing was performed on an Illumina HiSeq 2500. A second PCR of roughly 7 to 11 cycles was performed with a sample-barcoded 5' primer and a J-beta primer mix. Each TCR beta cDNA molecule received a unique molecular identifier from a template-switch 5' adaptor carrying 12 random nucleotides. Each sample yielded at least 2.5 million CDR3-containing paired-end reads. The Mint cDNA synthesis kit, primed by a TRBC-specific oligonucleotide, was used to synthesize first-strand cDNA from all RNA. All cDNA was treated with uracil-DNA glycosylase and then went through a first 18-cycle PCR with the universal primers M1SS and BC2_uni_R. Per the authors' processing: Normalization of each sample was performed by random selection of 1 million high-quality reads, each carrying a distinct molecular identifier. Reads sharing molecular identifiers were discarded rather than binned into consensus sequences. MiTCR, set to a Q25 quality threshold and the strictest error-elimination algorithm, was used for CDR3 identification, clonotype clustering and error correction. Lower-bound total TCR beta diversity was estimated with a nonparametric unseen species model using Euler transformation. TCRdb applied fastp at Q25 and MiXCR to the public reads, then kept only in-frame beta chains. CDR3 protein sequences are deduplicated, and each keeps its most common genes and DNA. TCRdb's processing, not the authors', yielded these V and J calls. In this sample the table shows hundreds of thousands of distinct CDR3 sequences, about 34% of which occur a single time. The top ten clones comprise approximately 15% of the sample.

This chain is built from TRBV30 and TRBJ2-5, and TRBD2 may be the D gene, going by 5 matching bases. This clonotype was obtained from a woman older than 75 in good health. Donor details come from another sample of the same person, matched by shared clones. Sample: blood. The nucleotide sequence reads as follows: TGTGCCTGGTCCCTGGGAGACGGCAAGACCCAGTACTTC. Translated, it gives CAWSLGDGKTQYF.